Listed here are 10 T cell receptor beta chains from one sample, sequenced in a study of T cells after yellow fever vaccination. TCRdb reprocessed the 5' RACE reads with MiXCR, giving one entry per CDR3 protein. The sample holds about 300,000 distinct CDR3 sequences; 6.8% are singletons and the top ten take roughly 19%. The starting material was PBMCs, obtained 45 days after the first yellow fever vaccination. These TCRs come from a man younger than 35 who received the YFV17D yellow fever vaccine.

This chain connects TRBV4-3 to TRBJ2-3, with a possible D match to TRBD2 (6 bases). The CDR3 loop spans 13 amino acids. V was clipped by 4 bases and J by 7 bases, with 12 bases between them. The germline V gene encodes CDR1 LGHNA and CDR2 YSLEER. CDR3 coding DNA: TGCGCCAGCAGCCCCGAGGAGGGGAATACGCAGTATTTT. It yields the protein CASSPEEGNTQYF.

The chain combines TRBV7-8 with TRBJ2-7; D might be TRBD1 (7 bases). Germline V gives CDR1 SGHVS, CDR2 FQNEAQ. Deletions cut 2 bases from V and 2 bases from J, with 13 bases between. The CDR3 has 15 amino acids. CDR3 nucleotides: TGTGCCAGCAGCTTACGGCGGGACAGCGCCTACGAGCAGTACTTC. Translated, it gives CASSLRRDSAYEQYF.

This clonotype was picked up a small number of times. The chain links TRBV3-1 to TRBJ2-5; D is possibly TRBD2 (6 bases). Trimming took 3 bases from V and 1 from J, leaving 21 bases between them. CDR1 LGHDT and CDR2 YNNKEL come from the germline V gene (reference sequence). The CDR3 contains 18 residues. CDR3 coding DNA: TGTGCCAGCAGCCAGTGGGGACCAGGAGGGGCTATCCAAGAGACCCAGTACTTC. It encodes CASSQWGPGGAIQETQYF.

This clonotype was found a few times. J is TRBJ2-7 and V is TRBV5-1; 12 nucleotides match TRBD2. The germline V gene encodes CDR1 SGHRS and CDR2 YFSETQ. The ends lost 3 bases at V and 2 bases at J; junction bases unmatched: 9. This CDR3 contains 17 residues. The CDR3 sequence: CASSWRLAGATTYEQYF. As DNA, the CDR3 is TGCGCCAGCAGCTGGAGACTAGCGGGGGCCACCACCTACGAGCAGTACTTC.

This clonotype was observed many times. The V and J genes are TRBV7-8 and TRBJ1-6; no reliable D call. The CDR3 is made up of 13 amino acids. Deletions cut 5 bases from V and 7 bases from J, with 9 bases between. Germline CDR1 and CDR2: SGHVS and FQNEAQ. CDR3 DNA: TGTGCCAGCAGCGCCTTCAAGAATTCACCCCTCCACTTT. This sequence encodes CASSAFKNSPLHF. The full variable domain, in which reference TRBV7-8 and TRBJ1-6 provide the parts outside the CDR3, is GAGVSQSPRYKVAKRGQDVALRCDPISGHVSLFWYQQALGQGPEFLTYFQNEAQLDKSGLPSDRFFAERPEGSVSTLKIQRTQQEDSAVYLCASSAFKNSPLHFGNGTRLTVT.

This clonotype has just a few counts. CDR3 in amino acids: CASSLGGSQLANYGYTF. CDR3 coding DNA: TGTGCCAGCAGCTTGGGGGGCAGCCAGTTAGCTAACTATGGCTACACCTTC. The J gene is TRBJ1-2, the V gene TRBV5-4, with TRBD1 as a possible D gene (5 bases). The CDR3 spans 17 residues. Germline V lookup: CDR1 SGHNT, CDR2 YYREEE (reference sequence). Deletions cut 0 bases from V and 0 bases from J, with 15 bases between.

In regard to this clonotype: Being one base from a much bigger clone, this may be a read error. The rearrangement uses TRBV27 and TRBJ2-7; D perhaps matches TRBD2 (5 bases). The germline V gene has CDR1 MNHEY and CDR2 SMNVEV (reference sequence). The CDR3 consists of 14 residues. The CDR3 protein is CVSSLSGSSYEQYV. The CDR3 region has the DNA TGTGTCAGCAGTCTCAGCGGAAGCTCCTACGAGCAGTACGTC.

This clonotype was observed many times. CDR3 loop: CASSQARGEQFF. The CDR3 nucleotides read TGCGCCAGCAGCCAAGCCAGAGGTGAGCAGTTCTTC. The J gene is TRBJ2-1, the V gene TRBV4-1; D is ambiguous. The CDR3 is 12 amino acids. Looked up from germline, CDR1 is MGHRA and CDR2 is YSYEKL. V shed 1 base and J shed 9 bases, with 7 bases lying between them.

This clonotype was counted only a few times. This chain joins TRBV5-4 and TRBJ2-2; D might be TRBD1 (5 bases). Germline loops: CDR1 SGHNT, CDR2 YYREEE (reference sequence). The CDR3 spans 15 residues. The ends were cut back, 0 bases at V and 3 bases at J, with 9 bases in the middle. The CDR3 reads CASSLGSRDTGELFF. The CDR3 bases are TGTGCCAGCAGCTTGGGATCCAGGGACACCGGGGAGCTGTTTTTT. Full variable domain (outside the CDR3, taken from reference TRBV5-4 and TRBJ2-2): ETGVTQSPTHLIKTRGQQVTLRCSSQSGHNTVSWYQQALGQGPQFIFQYYREEENGRGNFPPRFSGLQFPNYSSELNVNALELDDSALYLCASSLGSRDTGELFFGEGSRLTVL.

This clonotype was observed at least ten times. The genes are TRBV5-1 and TRBJ2-7, with 7 bases aligning to TRBD1. The CDR3 runs 16 residues. Unmatched junction bases numbered 8, after V lost 0 bases and J lost 2 bases. Looked up from germline, CDR1 is SGHRS and CDR2 is YFSETQ. For the CDR3, the DNA is TGCGCCAGCAGCTTGGGAGGGACAGCTGGAACCTACGAGCAGTACTTC. Encoded protein: CASSLGGTAGTYEQYF.